This section outlines one T cell receptor beta chain sequence together with its context. Its antigen is unidentified. This CDR3 contains 14 residues. Germline V gene data show CDR1 as ENHRY and CDR2 as SYGVKD. After removal of 8 bases from V and 0 bases from J, the junction contained 3 bases not matched to a gene. This sample is drawn from a study of response to subunit inactivated influenza vaccine. Overall study findings and caveats: Authors suggested each seasonal flu vaccination may recruit only limited numbers of new T cells.

TCRdb itself ran the RT-PCR reads through MiXCR, one entry per CDR3 protein. This table holds hundreds of thousands of distinct CDR3 sequences, around a sixth found once. This clonotype was obtained from a man aged 50 to 60 who received an inactivated influenza vaccine. The genes are TRBV10-3 and TRBJ2-2; 7 positions agree with TRBD2. The source was PBMCs from blood, collected about 13 days after vaccination. This CDR3 reads CAIGAGANTGELFF. DNA of the CDR3: TGTGCCATCGGTGCGGGAGCGAACACCGGGGAGCTGTTTTTT.